This T cell receptor beta chain was obtained from a study of vaccination effects on CD4 cells after COVID-19. Only in-frame clones appear in the TCRdb table, and some are missing; sequencing was by immunoSEQ multiplex PCR. The repertoire includes 20,000 to 25,000 clones, 65% to 85% of them detected once, and roughly a tenth sits in the top ten. After expansion with viral peptide pools in the ViraFEST assay, antigen-specific CD4+ T cells were sequenced. Subsequent to roughly 9 days of culture, CD4+ T cells were isolated. No vaccinee had earlier SARS-CoV-2 infection, and nucleocapsid antibodies were negative. The CDR3 has 15 amino acids. J gave up 5 bases and V 0 bases, and 2 bases lay outside the gene matches. Germline lookup yields CDR1 SGHRS and CDR2 YFSETQ. Regarding this clone: What it binds is not known.

This material consisted of CD4+ T cells from PBMCs cultured with HCoV-NL63 spike peptides, taken before COVID-19 vaccination. This TCR derives from a human donor who received a COVID-19 vaccine. The chain employs TRBV5-1 and TRBJ1-6, with 7 bases identical to TRBD1. CDR3 protein: CASSLDRGNNSPLHF. The DNA of the CDR3 is TGCGCCAGCAGCTTGGACAGGGGAAATAATTCACCCCTCCACTTT.